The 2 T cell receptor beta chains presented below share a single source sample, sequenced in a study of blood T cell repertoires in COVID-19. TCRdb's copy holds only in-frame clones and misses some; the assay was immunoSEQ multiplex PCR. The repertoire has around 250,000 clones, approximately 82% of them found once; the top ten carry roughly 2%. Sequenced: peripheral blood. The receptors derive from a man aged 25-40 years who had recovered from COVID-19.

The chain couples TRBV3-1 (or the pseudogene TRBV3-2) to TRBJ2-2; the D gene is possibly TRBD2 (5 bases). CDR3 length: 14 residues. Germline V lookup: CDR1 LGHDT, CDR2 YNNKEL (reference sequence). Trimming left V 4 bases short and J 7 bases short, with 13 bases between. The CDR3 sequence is CASSRERALGELFF. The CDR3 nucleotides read TGTGCCAGCAGCCGGGAGCGAGCTCTCGGGGAGCTGTTTTTT.

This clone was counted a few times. The CDR3, as DNA: TGTGCCAGCAGCTCCGAGGGGGGGGCTCATACGCAGTATTTT. Protein: CASSSEGGAHTQYF. The chain joins TRBV5-4 to TRBJ2-3; D may be TRBD2 (7 bases). The V end was cut by 3 bases, the J end by 7 bases, with 15 bases between. Germline V CDR1 and CDR2: SGHNT, YYREEE (reference sequence). The CDR3 consists of 14 residues. The whole variable domain, filled in from reference TRBV5-4 and TRBJ2-3, reads ETGVTQSPTHLIKTRGQQVTLRCSSQSGHNTVSWYQQALGQGPQFIFQYYREEENGRGNFPPRFSGLQFPNYSSELNVNALELDDSALYLCASSSEGGAHTQYFGPGTRLTVL.